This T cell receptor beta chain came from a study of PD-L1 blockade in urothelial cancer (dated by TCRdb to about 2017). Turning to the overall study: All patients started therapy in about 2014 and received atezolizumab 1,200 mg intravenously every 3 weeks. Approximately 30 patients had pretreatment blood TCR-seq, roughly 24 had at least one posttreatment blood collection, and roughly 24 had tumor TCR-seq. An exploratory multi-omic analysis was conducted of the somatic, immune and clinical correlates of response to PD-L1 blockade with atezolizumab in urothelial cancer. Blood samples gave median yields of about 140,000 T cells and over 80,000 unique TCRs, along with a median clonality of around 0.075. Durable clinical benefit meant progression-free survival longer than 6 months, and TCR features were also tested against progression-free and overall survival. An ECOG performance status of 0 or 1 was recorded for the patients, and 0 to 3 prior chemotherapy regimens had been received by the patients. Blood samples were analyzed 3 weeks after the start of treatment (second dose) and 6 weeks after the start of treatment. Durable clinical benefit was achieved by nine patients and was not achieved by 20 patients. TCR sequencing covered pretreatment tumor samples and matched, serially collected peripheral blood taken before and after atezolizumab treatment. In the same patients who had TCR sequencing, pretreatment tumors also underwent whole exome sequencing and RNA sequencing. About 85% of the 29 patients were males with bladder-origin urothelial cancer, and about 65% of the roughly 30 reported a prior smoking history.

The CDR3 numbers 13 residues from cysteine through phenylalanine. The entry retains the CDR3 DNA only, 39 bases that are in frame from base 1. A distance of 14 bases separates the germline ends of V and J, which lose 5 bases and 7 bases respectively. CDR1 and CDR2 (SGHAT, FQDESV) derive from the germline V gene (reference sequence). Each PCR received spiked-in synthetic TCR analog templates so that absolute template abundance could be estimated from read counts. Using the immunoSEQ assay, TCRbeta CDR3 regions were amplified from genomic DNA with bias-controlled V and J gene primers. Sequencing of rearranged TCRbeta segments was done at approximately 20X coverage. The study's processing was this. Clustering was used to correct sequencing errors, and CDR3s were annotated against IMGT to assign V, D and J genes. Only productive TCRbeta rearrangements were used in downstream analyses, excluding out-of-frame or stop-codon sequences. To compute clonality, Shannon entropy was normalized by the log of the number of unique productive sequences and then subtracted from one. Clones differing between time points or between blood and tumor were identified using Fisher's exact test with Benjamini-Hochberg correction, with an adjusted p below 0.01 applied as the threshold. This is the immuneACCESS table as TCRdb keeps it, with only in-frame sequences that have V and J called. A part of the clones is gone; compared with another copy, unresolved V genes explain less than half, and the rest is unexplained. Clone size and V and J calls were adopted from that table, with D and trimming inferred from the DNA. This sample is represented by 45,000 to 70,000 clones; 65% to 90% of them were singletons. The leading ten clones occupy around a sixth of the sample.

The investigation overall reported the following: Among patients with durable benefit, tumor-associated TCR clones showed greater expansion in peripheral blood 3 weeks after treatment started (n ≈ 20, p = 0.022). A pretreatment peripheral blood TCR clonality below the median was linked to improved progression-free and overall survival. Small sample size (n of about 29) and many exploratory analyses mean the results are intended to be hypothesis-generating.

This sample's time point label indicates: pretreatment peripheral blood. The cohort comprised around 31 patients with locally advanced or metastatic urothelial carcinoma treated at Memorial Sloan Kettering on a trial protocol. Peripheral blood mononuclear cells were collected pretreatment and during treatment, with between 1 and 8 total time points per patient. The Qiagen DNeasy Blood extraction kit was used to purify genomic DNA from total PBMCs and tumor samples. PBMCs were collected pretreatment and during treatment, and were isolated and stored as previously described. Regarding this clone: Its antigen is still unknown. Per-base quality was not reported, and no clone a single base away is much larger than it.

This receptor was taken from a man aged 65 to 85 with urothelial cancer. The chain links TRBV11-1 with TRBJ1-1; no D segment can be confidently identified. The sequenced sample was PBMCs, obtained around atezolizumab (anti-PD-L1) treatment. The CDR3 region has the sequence CASSTTAAVEAFF. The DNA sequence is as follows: TGTGCCAGCAGCACAACGGCGGCCGTTGAAGCTTTCTTT.